This TCR beta chain was recovered during a study of long-term antiretroviral therapy in people with HIV. V lost 5 bases, J lost 4 bases, and 12 bases lay in between. Germline CDR1 and CDR2: SGHTA and FQGNSA. The CDR3 length is 14 residues. Comment on this clone: The antigen is not known.

The run of the v3.0 immunoSEQ assay was at survey level. Some clones are missing from TCRdb's copy, which holds only in-frame ones; the method was immunoSEQ multiplex PCR. The table includes over 5,500 clones, 70% to 90% detected once. Notes on the study in general: Diversity measured after ART increased yet remained under transplant donor controls.

The V gene is TRBV7-2, the J gene TRBJ1-5; the D gene is possibly TRBD1 (5 bases). The sequence was obtained from a woman in her fifties or sixties with HIV. The source material was unsorted PBMCs, sampled 3.7 years after starting antiretroviral therapy. In DNA, the CDR3 is TGTGCCAGCAGCGGGGGGATGGGGAATCAGCCCCAGCATTTT. Translated, it gives CASSGGMGNQPQHF.